The present TCR beta chain was sequenced within a study of T cell clonality in common variable immunodeficiency (dated by TCRdb to about 2015). Diagnosis of CVID followed standard criteria, namely serum IgG, IgA and/or IgM below the normal range together with specific antibody deficiency. The CVID group comprised some 45 subjects, 15 or so female and 30 or so male, aged roughly 8 to 65 years with a mean age of roughly 38. Most CVID patients and most healthy controls were of Caucasian heritage. At the time of study participation, every CVID subject had been on replacement immunoglobulin therapy for one year or longer. At blood collection, none of the CVID subjects was ill or on immunomodulatory or immunosuppressive medication. From each donor, 5 to 8 ml of heparinized peripheral whole blood was collected. Genomic DNA from adults with common variable immune deficiency (CVID) and from healthy adult controls was used to sequence TCRbeta CDR3 repertoires. Diluted blood was subjected to density centrifugation over Hypaque 1077 or Ficoll-Paque for isolation of peripheral blood mononuclear cells. Genomic DNA was obtained from unsorted mononuclear cells through either Qiagen column purification or a centrifugation-based method.

V is clipped by 4 bases and J by 4 bases, and the sequence between their germline boundaries is 8 bases long. The CDR3 runs 12 residues from the cysteine to the phenylalanine. The DNA has 27 bases, all within the CDR3, and is read from base 1. CDR1 is given as MNHEY and CDR2 as SVGEGT, both from the germline V gene. Of note for this clone: Its antigen remains unidentified. The read ends 3 residues shy of where the CDR3 ends; the end is completed using the germline J gene.

CVID samples and control samples contributed equivalent amounts of genomic DNA as sequencing input. For every sample, a 60 bp segment covering the rearranged TCRbeta CDR3 region was amplified and then sequenced. The immunoSEQ assay, a bias-corrected multiplex PCR with high-throughput sequencing, was employed for TCRbeta amplification. Concerning the study's data processing: Every unique nucleotide sequence counted as a clone and was annotated with V, D and J genes, copy number and frequency. Sequences were labeled productive if in frame, and non-productive if out of frame or containing stop codons. As previously described, clonality was calculated on the basis of Shannon's entropy. The predicted amino acid sequences of productive clones were used to derive mean CDR3 Kyte-Doolittle hydropathy. Using the R hclust function, scaled V gene usage was clustered hierarchically with Manhattan distance and complete linkage. Sharing of clones by CDR3 amino acid sequence was evaluated by resampling 12 repertoires per group over 100 rounds. Repertoires were searched for 60 to 80 published EBV-specific and 245 published CMV-specific TCRbeta sequences. A couple of CVID samples that yielded fewer than 10,000 sequences were excluded from the analysis, so 35 to 50 CVID repertoires were retained. The table comes from immuneACCESS by way of TCRdb, which keeps in-frame sequences with V and J called. Part of the clones is missing from these tables; in studies checked, under half for an unresolved V gene and the rest for unknown reasons. The V and J calls and clone size are taken from that table; D and trimming were inferred from the DNA. This sample is represented by around 32,000 clones, with no singletons among them. Jointly, the top ten make up 5.4% of the sample.

On the study overall, not on this receptor specifically: Increased TCRbeta clonality was found in CVID subjects compared with healthy controls (t-test p = 0.018), with the increase being most characteristic of about a third of subjects. CVID TCRbeta sequences were reported to have fewer deletions and N-nucleotide insertions and to lack highly modified clones with 13 or more V deletions. According to the authors, figuring out what caused the increased clonality in CVID would require sequencing the repertoires of T cell subpopulations. Healthy controls shared more TCRbeta clones with each other than CVID subjects shared among themselves (p < 0.0001). Even though DNA input was equal, the average per sample came to 75,000 to 95,000 unique sequences for controls compared with around 32,000 for CVID samples. Differences among patients in the CVID cohort limited the correlations between repertoire features and clinical complications.

The chain joins TRBV6-2 or TRBV6-3 to TRBJ2-7; possibly the D gene is TRBD1, per 5 matching bases. This TCR derives from a human donor with common variable immunodeficiency. The source material was peripheral blood mononuclear cells. The CDR3 in this case is CASSWQGYEQYF. The CDR3 DNA, read in part, is TGTGCCAGCAGTTGGCAGGGTTACGAG.